This T cell receptor beta chain was recovered during a study of cytomegalovirus exposure and HLA in healthy donors (TCRdb year 2017). Study-wide context: According to an earlier analysis of 587 of the donors, 200 million or so T cells yielded roughly 100 million unique TCR beta sequences and approximately 300 Gb of sequence data. Among roughly 370 genotyped donors of the cohort, an average of 235,054 unique TCR beta nucleotide sequences were sequenced per donor, 15% to 20% of them non-productive. Class I and class II HLA loci were covered by the typing at four-digit resolution. The study profiled the T cell repertoires of 500 to 800 subjects by immunosequencing and related them to cytomegalovirus serostatus. The number of donors typed differed by locus, with about 629-640 for A, B, C, DRB1 and DQB1, roughly 550 for DQA1, approximately 580 for DPA1, and 472 for DPB1. A later analysis re-examined previously published TCR beta repertoires from hundreds of donors and added high-resolution HLA genotyping to investigate patterns of TCR occurrence. Alongside the repertoire data, information on donor age, sex, ethnicity and CMV serostatus was compiled. All discovery cohort repertoires had been generated on a single sequencing platform. Among the roughly 390 genotyped donors, around 81% belonged to the genetic ancestry cluster associated with self-reported Caucasian donors. The study was designed to test whether signatures of past pathogen exposure could be identified by cataloging public T cell receptors. Roughly five DR-DQ haplotypes were treated as single units for association and clustering because of strong linkage in the cohort. Roughly 300 gigabases of sequencing data and approximately 84 million unique TCR sequences were included in an early release covering roughly 600 HLA-typed donors. In addition to the first cohort of 650 to 800 subjects, a separate validation cohort of approximately 130 different subjects was used. In a later genetic analysis, genome-wide SNP genotypes for about 65% of the roughly 670 donors were used, and that subset was treated as a discovery cohort. The study combined high-throughput TCR immunosequencing, statistical association of individual TCRs with disease status, and machine learning to predict cytomegalovirus infection status. In the later analysis, no new phenotypic data were used to find candidate immune exposures; instead, reliance was placed on TCR beta sequences and their occurrence across donors. An earlier analysis of more than 450 of the donors used high-throughput TCR beta sequencing to judge whether each TCR beta V gene segment behaved as functional or pseudogenic. The study at large found these results: The 87-base-pair reads could not distinguish some IMGT-functional V segments, including TRBV6-2 and TRBV6-3, so those segments were excluded. A total of roughly 160 TCR beta chains were listed by the study as associated with cytomegalovirus. A later analysis found that most CMV-associated TCR beta chains appeared HLA-restricted, with HLA associations seemingly driven largely by CMV exposure. A later genetic analysis reported fewer N-insertions in productive TCRs among donors in an Asian-associated ancestry cluster than the roughly 620-donor mean. When HLA alleles, especially DR and DQ, strongly co-occurred, attributing TCR associations to individual alleles was difficult. Because HLA typing was missing for some donors at each locus, association tests included only the typed subset. Several of the top co-occurrence clusters appeared to be linked to parvovirus B19, influenza, CMV and Epstein-Barr virus, according to a later analysis. Across donors, most TCR sequences were observed very rarely, whereas some public TCRs were present in many individuals. In a later analysis, HLA-associated TCR beta chains were found to be more clonally expanded and to have lower generation probabilities than equally common non-associated chains. For the cohort, immune exposure information was limited to CMV serostatus. The cohort was sequenced for TCR beta chains only, and without alpha or paired-chain data the features that could be detected were limited. Presence/absence analyses assumed roughly uniform sequencing depth across donors, an assumption that may not hold. A few of the identified cytomegalovirus-associated TCR beta chains were confirmed in vitro to be specific for cytomegalovirus antigens. In a later analysis, the rate of TCR association differed among HLA loci, with DRB1 alleles having the most associated TCRs and HLA-C alleles having the fewest. V-gene and J-gene trimming of TCR beta chains was associated with a missense DCLRE1C variant in a later genetic analysis, and the association was replicated in an independent cohort. Linkage disequilibrium might explain the correlated functional status among segregating V segments, but an unknown experimental factor could not be ruled out. A further reported finding was that TCR beta sequences accurately predicted the HLA-A and HLA-B alleles for most subjects in the first cohort. A cluster of highly shared sequence variants was judged likely to represent a technical artifact of the sequencing pipeline. At a false discovery rate of 0.05, a later analysis linked some 17,000 TCR beta sequences to specific HLA alleles. In both the original and validation cohorts, the classifier was reported to diagnose cytomegalovirus status with high specificity and sensitivity. The authors suggested that the approach could potentially be generalized to other disease states and immunological phenotypes. In an earlier analysis of under 600 of the donors, most TCR beta V segments were observed in productive rearrangements about 87% or about 30% of the time, broadly matching IMGT annotations. The earlier analysis of some 540 of the donors excluded approximately 17 rarely observed V segments, including chromosome 9 orphons, because counts were too low.

Worth noting for this clone: Which antigen it targets is not known. Base qualities are not provided; no much larger clone lies one nucleotide away.

The cohort comprised more than 550 healthy bone marrow donors. At the time of sampling, every cohort member was nominally healthy, though immune exposures that went unrecorded were likely present. The donor tested CMV seronegative and was one of the 352 seronegative cohort members. Every donor gave a peripheral blood sample, and the peripheral blood mononuclear cells from that sample were used for TCR beta sequencing. The Qiagen DNeasy Blood Extraction Kit was used to extract genomic DNA from the blood cell samples. The CDR3, from cysteine to phenylalanine, totals 17 residues. Here the CDR3 DNA is all that survives: 51 bases in frame from base 1. Per the germline V gene (reference sequence), SEHNR is the CDR1 and FQNEAQ is the CDR2. V loses 2 bases, J loses 5 bases, and the germline ends lie 21 bases apart. Receptor libraries were prepared by the immunoSEQ multiplex PCR assay. A mixture of 60 forward primers for TCR Vbeta segments and 13 reverse primers for TCR Jbeta segments was used in the multiplex PCR. The CDR3 region of rearranged TCR beta genes was amplified from genomic DNA with a multiplex PCR assay. On the Illumina HiSeq System, the amplified TCR beta libraries were sequenced as 87-base-pair reads. From the authors' description of their analysis: A later analysis counted 65 million to 90 million unique TCR beta chains across the 666 repertoires, and approximately 11 million of these chains were shared by at least two donors. To remove PCR and sequencing errors, raw reads were error-corrected and collapsed into unique sequences using a nearest-neighbor algorithm that merged closely related sequences. To assign V, D and J gene segments, CDR3 sequences were aligned to IMGT reference sequences. For a sequence to be retained, at least a six-nucleotide match to both a V gene segment and a J gene segment was required. Rearrangements were called productive when the CDR3 lacked stop codons and stayed in frame with V and J; all others were non-productive. Following IMGT convention, CDR3 was defined as the stretch from the second conserved V-encoded cysteine up to the conserved J-encoded phenylalanine. The earlier analysis of about 560 of the donors excluded any sequence lacking an unambiguous match to a single V gene segment. In an earlier analysis of approximately 500 of the donors, a V segment was called functional when productive rearrangements were above 56.7%, and segregating when the standard deviation between donors exceeded 5%. A statistical classification framework was built to diagnose cytomegalovirus status from the catalog of TCR beta chain sequences. In a later analysis, TCR nucleotide sequences were compared against IMGT/GENE-DB human TR gene sequences so that V and J genes could be assigned. A later analysis assigned CDR3 sequences and most-parsimonious VDJ recombination scenarios with the TCRdist pipeline. In a later analysis, every TCR beta chain was defined by the combination of its CDR3 amino acid sequence and its V-gene family, and reads without a unique V-gene family were dropped. A later analysis removed 600 or so highly shared, low-generation-probability nucleotide sequences to deal with suspected cross-contamination and a sequencing artifact. In a later analysis, a clonal expansion index was calculated for each public chain from normalized within-repertoire ranks of inferred template counts. Generation probabilities in a later analysis came from a VDJ recombination model fitted to out-of-frame rearrangements, and those results were checked against IGoR. A later analysis scored TCR-TCR, TCR-HLA and TCR-CMV co-occurrence with hypergeometric tests, applying a repertoire-size bias correction to TCR pairs. To estimate false discovery rates, a later analysis permuted the HLA or CMV assignments 20 times. In a later analysis, co-occurring TCRs were grouped with DBSCAN, and TCRdist sequence similarity was added when clustering was performed within HLA-allele-positive subsets. Co-occurrence clustering excluded repertoires with fewer than 30,000 or more than 120,000 public chains, plus five with anomalous nucleotide sharing. TCRdb took this table from immuneACCESS and kept in-frame rearrangements with V and J called. Such tables lack part of the clones; where checked against another copy, unresolved V genes explain under half of the gap, and the rest is unexplained. D and trimming come from the DNA, and the V and J calls and clone size come from that table. This sample lists 95,000 to 100,000 clones; more than 70% were detected once. The ten largest clones take up less than 8.5% of the sample.

The rearranged segments are TRBV7-9 and TRBJ1-2, with TRBD1 tentatively as D gene (6 bases match). The sequence came from a female donor in good health and CMV-seronegative. The sample taken for sequencing was PBMCs. The CDR3 amino acid sequence is: CASSLSEGGARRYGYTF. The DNA sequence is given as TGTGCCAGCAGCTTAAGTGAAGGGGGGGCAAGAAGATATGGCTACACCTTC.